The 7 T cell receptor beta chains below were found in one sample sequenced in a study of T-cell reconstitution after alpha-beta-depleted transplantation in children. Unique molecular identifiers were used in preparing the TCRbeta library. TCRdb used MiXCR to reprocess the PCR reads, holding one entry per CDR3 protein. Among about 980,000 distinct CDR3 sequences, roughly 31% were seen once, and the ten largest hold 28%. The sample here was PBMCs, mostly from graft donor cells, taken 360 days after TCRalphabeta/CD19-depleted stem cell transplant. These receptors were obtained from a boy under two years old who had a stem cell transplant for SCID, so the T cells may come from the graft donor.

V usage is TRBV6-1 and J usage is TRBJ2-1; perhaps TRBD2 as D (6 bases). The length of the CDR3 is 15 residues. Trimming stripped 6 bases from V and 0 bases from J, with 12 bases between. Germline assignment: CDR1 MNHNS and CDR2 SASEGT. CDR3 DNA: TGTGCCAGCAGGCCCCTAGCGAGCTCCTACAATGAGCAGTTCTTC. It codes for CASRPLASSYNEQFF.

This clonotype occurred a few times. The chain combines TRBV27 with TRBJ2-3; 7 bases are a match to TRBD2. V dropped 4 bases and J dropped 5; count of bases not matched to a gene: 12. CDR1 is MNHEY and CDR2 is SMNVEV in the germline V gene (reference sequence). The CDR3 is made up of 16 amino acids. The CDR3 sequence is CASSSRAGEVGDTQYF. The CDR3 DNA reads TGTGCCAGCAGTTCCCGCGCGGGGGAGGTGGGAGATACGCAGTATTTT.

This clonotype has only a few counts. CDR3 in amino acids: CASNTDTSYEQYF. CDR3 DNA sequence: TGTGCCAGCAACACCGACACTTCCTACGAGCAGTACTTC. The chain is built from TRBV12-3 or TRBV12-4 and TRBJ2-7; no firm D call. The CDR3 length is 13 residues. Trimming left V 7 bases short and J 1 base short, with 11 bases between.

There are a few counts of this clonotype. The rearrangement links TRBV11-3 to TRBJ2-1, with 12 bases fitting TRBD2. The CDR3 sequence is 15 residues long. Germline V gene data show CDR1 as SGHNT and CDR2 as YENEEA. Losses at the gene ends were 2 bases for V and 9 bases for J; bases not matched to a gene: 5. This chain's CDR3 is CASSLLAGGLGEQFF. CDR3 bases: TGTGCCAGCAGCTTACTAGCGGGGGGGCTTGGTGAGCAGTTCTTC.

V gene TRBV6-1 combines with J gene TRBJ1-1, with D possibly being TRBD1 (6 bases). Germline V gene lookup returns CDR1 MNHNS and CDR2 SASEGT. The CDR3 length is 16 residues. With 6 bases removed from V and 6 bases from J, the gap between germline ends came to 23 bases. The CDR3: CASRETGFGRWSEAFF. CDR3 in DNA: TGTGCCAGCAGGGAGACAGGATTTGGAAGGTGGTCTGAAGCTTTCTTT.

This clonotype was picked up a small number of times. The chain employs TRBV4-3 and TRBJ1-4; the D is unclear. Per germline, CDR1 LGHNA and CDR2 YSLEER. Trimming removed 3 bases at V and 6 bases at J, with 11 bases between. This CDR3 has 14 residues. The CDR3 sequence: CASSQDRADEKLFF. CDR3 DNA sequence: TGCGCCAGCAGCCAGGACCGCGCGGATGAAAAACTGTTTTTT.

As to this clonotype: A read error may account for a junction end that differs from germline. The chain combines TRBV25-1 with TRBJ1-6, with D uncertain. The CDR3 extends over 13 amino acids. CDR1 is MGHDK and CDR2 is SYGVNS in the germline V gene. CDR3 protein: CASSPQRNSPLHF. CDR3 in DNA: TGTGCCAGCAGTCCTCAGAGGAATTCGCCCCTCCACTTT.